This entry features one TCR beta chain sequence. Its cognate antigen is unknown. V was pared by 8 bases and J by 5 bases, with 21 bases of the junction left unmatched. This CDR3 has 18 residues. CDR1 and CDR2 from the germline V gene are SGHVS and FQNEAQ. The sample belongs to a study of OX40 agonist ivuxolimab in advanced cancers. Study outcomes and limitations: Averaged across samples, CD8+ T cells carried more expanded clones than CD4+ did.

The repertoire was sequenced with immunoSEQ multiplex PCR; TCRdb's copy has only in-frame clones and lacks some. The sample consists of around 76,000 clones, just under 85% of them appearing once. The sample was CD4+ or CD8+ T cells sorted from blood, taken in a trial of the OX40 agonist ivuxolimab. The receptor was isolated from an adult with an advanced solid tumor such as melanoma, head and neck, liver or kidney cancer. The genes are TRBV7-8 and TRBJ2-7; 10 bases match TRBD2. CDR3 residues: CASFGETAGGPSRNEQYF. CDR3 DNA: TGTGCCAGCTTTGGAGAAACAGCGGGAGGGCCTTCCAGGAACGAGCAGTACTTC.